This passage covers 23 T cell receptor beta chains from one sample sequenced in a study of shared clonotypes between healthy human individuals. Generated by immunoSEQ multiplex PCR, the TCRdb table keeps only in-frame clones and is missing some. This table has millions of clones, roughly 95% appearing once. CD8 cells classed as naive were CD45RO-negative and positively selected for CCR7, excluding terminally differentiated effector memory CD45RA+ cells. The sequenced sample consisted of naive CD8+ T cells sorted from blood. All receptors come from a man between 18 and 35 years old in good health.

The genes are TRBV23-1 and TRBJ1-2, with D maybe TRBD1 (5 bases). TRBV23-1 is given ORF status, its function remaining uncertain. Deletions cut 0 bases from V and 5 bases from J, with 16 bases between. The CDR3 covers 16 residues. The CDR3 loop reads CASSQSGVWRPYGYTF. Here the CDR3 DNA reads TGCGCCAGCAGTCAATCGGGGGTGTGGAGGCCGTATGGCTACACCTTC.

This chain joins TRBV9 and TRBJ1-1, with a weak D call TRBD1 (6 bases). CDR1 is SGDLS, CDR2 YYNGEE, per germline. The length of the CDR3 is 14 residues. Trimming pared 0 bases from V and 7 bases from J, leaving 13 bases between. The CDR3 here is CASSVGRGSNEAFF. CDR3 bases: TGTGCCAGCAGCGTAGGGAGGGGGAGCAATGAAGCTTTCTTT.

The chain combines TRBV25-1 with TRBJ1-2, with D unresolved. From germline, CDR1 is MGHDK and CDR2 SYGVNS. With 2 bases removed from V and 3 bases from J, the gap between germline ends came to 13 bases. CDR3 length: 15 amino acids. The CDR3, as DNA: TGTGCCAGCAGTGAACCGGCCGGGGTCGACTATGGCTACACCTTC. Protein product: CASSEPAGVDYGYTF.

The chain uses TRBV5-6 and TRBJ1-1; D perhaps matches TRBD1 (5 bases). The CDR3 extends over 13 amino acids. The germline gives CDR1 SGHDT, CDR2 YYEEEE. Trimming pared 0 bases from V and 8 bases from J, leaving 11 bases between. This CDR3 reads CASSLAMGPEAFF. Here the CDR3 DNA reads TGTGCCAGCAGCTTGGCGATGGGACCCGAAGCTTTCTTT.

The chain couples TRBV13 to TRBJ2-1; D gene uncertain. The CDR3 consists of 14 residues. CDR1 and CDR2 from the germline V gene are PRHDT and FYEKMQ (reference sequence). V gave up 4 bases and J gave up 3 bases, with 10 bases separating them. The CDR3 DNA is TGTGCCAGCAGCTCCCCCCGAGACTACAATGAGCAGTTCTTC. Amino acids: CASSSPRDYNEQFF.

V is TRBV7-9 and J is TRBJ1-1, with TRBD1 as a possible D gene (6 bases). The ends were cut back, 3 bases at V and 0 bases at J, with 14 bases in the middle. Germline CDR1 reads SEHNR; CDR2 reads FQNEAQ (reference sequence). The CDR3 extends over 16 amino acids. This CDR3 reads CASSLGTGQLNTEAFF. The DNA for the CDR3 is TGTGCCAGCAGCTTGGGCACCGGACAGTTGAACACTGAAGCTTTCTTT.

CDR3 amino acids: CASSFEAEDNQPQHF. Written as DNA, the CDR3 is TGTGCCAGCAGTTTTGAAGCCGAAGACAATCAGCCCCAGCATTTT. This sequence joins TRBV28 and TRBJ1-5; D is ambiguous. Per germline, CDR1 MDHEN and CDR2 SYDVKM. This CDR3 has 15 residues. Trimming left V 3 bases short and J 3 bases short, with 12 bases between.

The CDR3 coding sequence is TGCGCCAGCAGCTTCGGGACTAGCGGGGGGAATGAGCAGTTCTTC. Residues: CASSFGTSGGNEQFF. The chain couples TRBV4-1 to TRBJ2-1, with 15 bases fitting TRBD2. V lost 5 bases to trimming and J lost 7 bases; unmatched junction nucleotides: 3. The CDR3 covers 15 residues. The germline CDR1 and CDR2 sequences are MGHRA and YSYEKL.

This clone was found once. The genes are TRBV5-6 and TRBJ1-2; no firm D call. CDR1 and CDR2 (germline): SGHDT, YYEEEE. The CDR3 totals 14 residues. Trimming removed 0 bases from V and 5 bases from J, with 11 bases in between. CDR3 amino acids: CASSLVYWAYGYTF. CDR3 bases: TGTGCCAGCAGCTTGGTGTATTGGGCGTATGGCTACACCTTC.

This chain joins TRBV5-1 and TRBJ1-4; no reliable D call. Trimming took 4 bases from V and 6 from J, leaving 22 bases between them. The CDR3 is 17 amino acids. The germline V gene has CDR1 SGHRS and CDR2 YFSETQ. The CDR3 reads CASSLALNGGLDEKLFF. CDR3 bases: TGCGCCAGCAGCCTGGCGCTCAATGGAGGGCTTGATGAAAAACTGTTTTTT.

The chain combines TRBV2 with TRBJ2-7; 10 positions agree with TRBD2. The V and J ends lost 3 bases and 4 bases, in that order; junction bases with no gene match: 3. CDR1 SNHLY and CDR2 FYNNEI come from the germline V gene. The CDR3 runs 14 residues. The CDR3 sequence: CASSDPSGSYEQYF. The CDR3 DNA reads as TGTGCCAGCAGTGACCCTAGCGGGAGTTACGAGCAGTACTTC.

The chain carries TRBV29-1 and TRBJ2-6; a weak D match, TRBD2 (5 bases). This CDR3 is built from 16 residues. V dropped 7 bases and J dropped 0 bases, with 16 bases sitting between them. Germline CDR1 and CDR2: SQVTM and ANQGSEA. Here the CDR3 reads CSALPRGSSGANVLTF. The CDR3 region has the DNA TGCAGCGCCCTGCCCCGGGGTAGCTCTGGGGCCAACGTCCTGACTTTC.

V and J are TRBV27 and TRBJ2-2; 9 bases are a match to TRBD1. CDR3 length: 15 residues. Germline V gene sequence: CDR1 MNHEY, CDR2 SMNVEV (reference sequence). The trim removed 3 bases at V and 6 bases at J, leaving 5 bases unmatched. CDR3 DNA: TGTGCCAGCAGTTTCGTTGGGACAGGGTCCGGGGAGCTGTTTTTT. Protein sequence: CASSFVGTGSGELFF.

The chain employs TRBV4-1 and TRBJ2-3; 10 nucleotides line up with TRBD2. J lost 2 bases, V lost 2 bases, and 1 base had no gene match. Germline V CDR1 and CDR2: MGHRA, YSYEKL. This CDR3 is 15 amino acids long. CDR3 sequence reads: CASSQTSGVTDTQYF. Written as DNA, the CDR3 is TGCGCCAGCAGCCAAACTAGCGGGGTCACAGATACGCAGTATTTT.

V and J are TRBV10-2 and TRBJ2-1; no definite D call. Germline V lookup: CDR1 WSHSY, CDR2 SAAADI. CDR3 length: 12 residues. V lost 7 bases to trimming and J lost 5 bases, with 9 bases between them. This chain's CDR3 is CASMDWNNEQFF. Here the CDR3 DNA reads TGCGCCAGCATGGATTGGAACAATGAGCAGTTCTTC.

This sequence joins TRBV5-6 and TRBJ2-7, with TRBD1 matching 8 bases. The CDR3 runs to 13 residues. V shed 4 bases and J 5 bases; nucleotides not matched to a gene: 5. Germline V gene sequence: CDR1 SGHDT, CDR2 YYEEEE. For the CDR3, the DNA is TGTGCCAGCAGCCCAGGGGGCTACCACGAGCAGTACTTC. This codes for CASSPGGYHEQYF.

Remarks on this clone: In the same sample, other DNA sequences code for this CDR3. V usage is TRBV7-3 and J usage is TRBJ2-1, with 11 bases aligning to TRBD2. There are 15 residues in the CDR3. Germline V lookup: CDR1 SGHTA, CDR2 FQGTGA. The ends lost 5 bases at V and 3 bases at J; junction bases unmatched: 3. This CDR3 reads CASSPGTSGYNEQFF. CDR3 in DNA: TGTGCCAGCAGCCCCGGGACTAGCGGCTACAATGAGCAGTTCTTC.

This sequence joins TRBV4-1 and TRBJ2-1, with unresolved D. CDR3 length equals 17 residues. V was clipped by 0 bases and J by 0 bases, with 12 bases between them. CDR1 MGHRA and CDR2 YSYEKL come from the germline V gene. The CDR3 protein is CASSQEGGVGSYNEQFF. The CDR3 DNA sequence: TGCGCCAGCAGCCAAGAAGGCGGTGTCGGCTCCTACAATGAGCAGTTCTTC.

The chain is built from TRBV27 and TRBJ2-3; tentatively, D is TRBD2 (5 bases). The V end was cut by 4 bases, the J end by 0 bases, with 11 bases between. The germline gives CDR1 MNHEY, CDR2 SMNVEV (reference sequence). This CDR3 is 15 amino acids long. CDR3 nucleotides: TGTGCCAGCAGTTCCGGATGGACTAGCACAGATACGCAGTATTTT. Translation gives CASSSGWTSTDTQYF.

This chain connects TRBV7-8 to TRBJ2-1; 14 nucleotides align to TRBD2. Germline V gives CDR1 SGHVS, CDR2 FQNEAQ. V gave up 1 base and J gave up 10 bases; unmatched junction bases: 3. CDR3 length: 15 amino acids. CDR3 sequence: CASSLGGLAGVEQFF. Written as DNA, the CDR3 is TGTGCCAGCAGCTTAGGGGGACTAGCGGGAGTAGAGCAGTTCTTC.

With regard to this clone: Other DNA sequences of this sample code for an identical CDR3. V gene TRBV6-5 combines with J gene TRBJ2-7; D gene uncertain. The CDR3 runs 13 residues. V was clipped by 3 bases and J by 0 bases, with 6 bases between them. The germline V gene has CDR1 MNHEY and CDR2 SVGAGI. The CDR3: CASSYGFSYEQYF. The CDR3 coding sequence is TGTGCCAGCAGTTATGGGTTCTCCTACGAGCAGTACTTC.

The chain uses TRBV27 and TRBJ2-1; 10 bases map to TRBD1. The J segment lost 5 bases and the V segment lost 4 bases, leaving 5 bases of the junction unmatched. The germline CDR1 and CDR2 sequences are MNHEY and SMNVEV (reference sequence). CDR3 length: 15 amino acids. CDR3 residues: CASSSGTGDNNEQFF. The DNA of the CDR3 is TGTGCCAGCAGTTCAGGGACAGGGGACAACAATGAGCAGTTCTTC.

The rearrangement links TRBV2 to TRBJ1-2, with 10 bases fitting TRBD1. Germline CDR1 reads SNHLY; CDR2 reads FYNNEI. The trim removed 7 bases at V and 2 bases at J, leaving 7 bases unmatched. This CDR3 has 15 residues. The CDR3 nucleotides are TGTGCCAGCATCGATCCGGGACAGGGGAACTATGGCTACACCTTC. Its protein product is CASIDPGQGNYGYTF.